The subject of this entry is one T cell receptor (beta chain). This specimen belongs to a study of blood T cell repertoires in COVID-19. V was clipped by 5 bases and J by 6 bases, with 13 bases between them. This CDR3 comprises 13 residues. Germline lookup yields CDR1 SGHAT and CDR2 FQNNGV. This table comes from immunoSEQ multiplex PCR, and its TCRdb copy is limited to in-frame clones, with some not included. The sample holds more than 35,000 clones, about 82% seen once. The chain joins TRBV11-2 to TRBJ1-1, with unresolved D. This TCR came from a human donor in a cohort sampled during active COVID-19. The specimen was peripheral blood. CDR3 sequence: CASSLYQAAEAFF. The CDR3 DNA reads as TGTGCCAGCAGCCTATACCAGGCAGCTGAAGCTTTCTTT.